This T cell receptor (beta chain) was sequenced in a study of T cell responses to AZD1222 COVID-19 vaccine. Study-level findings and limits: The donors showed a predominance of white British ancestry and of females, with possible underestimation of clonal diversity. Vaccine-associated CD4 TCRs ranged over spike, dominating at 160-218 and 743-854.

The protocol was immunoSEQ multiplex PCR, while the TCRdb copy is restricted to in-frame clones and leaves out a portion. The repertoire holds 70,000 to 95,000 clones, with roughly nine tenths as singletons. With respect to this clone: Antigen specificity is unknown.

The junction had 8 bases not matched to a gene; V was cut back by 5 bases and J by 6 bases. Germline V lookup: CDR1 KGHSH, CDR2 LQKENI. The CDR3 is made up of 14 amino acids. This specimen was peripheral blood, taken on day 0 of MenACWY control vaccination. The V and J genes are TRBV18 and TRBJ2-7, with 9 bases matching TRBD2. This clonotype was sampled from an adult in good health. CDR3 protein: CASSEAGGPLEQYF. The CDR3, as DNA: TGTGCCAGCTCAGAGGCGGGGGGGCCTCTCGAGCAGTACTTC.